This T cell receptor beta chain is from a study of CD8 T cells in Susac syndrome. V shed 6 bases, J shed 0 bases, and the junction held 3 bases outside the gene matches. Germline-derived CDR1 and CDR2 are SGHRS and YFSETQ. CDR3 length equals 14 residues. CD8+ and CD4+ T cells from blood underwent TCR beta sequencing. The CD8+ and CD4+ T cells were negatively isolated, with the TEMRA cells enriched by FACS. Random-hexamer reverse transcription was applied to roughly 0.5 to 1 ug RNA. Amplification of TCR beta CDR3 was carried out by immunoSEQ multiplex PCR, which covered 54 Vbeta and 13 Jbeta segments. TCRdb reprocessed the immunoSEQ multiplex PCR reads with MiXCR, giving one entry per CDR3 protein. The sample holds over 150,000 distinct CDR3 sequences, over 85% seen once.

This sequence originates from a human donor with multiple sclerosis. The sample consisted of CD4+ T cells from PBMCs. The rearrangement uses TRBV5-1 and TRBJ2-3; the match to TRBD2 covers 8 bases. For the CDR3, the DNA is TGCGCCAGCAATAAGCGGGGGAGCACAGATACGCAGTATTTT. This translates into CASNKRGSTDTQYF.